A selection of T cell receptor beta chains follows, all from one sample in a study of radiotherapy plus CTLA-4 blockade in lung cancer. The table came from immunoSEQ multiplex PCR; TCRdb's copy has only in-frame clones and leaves some out. The sample lists about 16,000 clones; 72% were seen once. The sequencing here drew on peripheral blood, taken from a patient treated with radiotherapy plus ipilimumab. These receptors were taken from a human donor with non-small cell lung cancer whose response to radiotherapy plus ipilimumab could not be evaluated. The CDR3 runs from the conserved cysteine through the conserved F or W. A D gene is named only where the DNA matches it firmly. A clone size is listed for some rows: how often the clone was seen (once, few, many), or a class if it is expanded.

clone_size d_call j_call v_call cdr3_aa cdr3_nt
NA TRBD2 TRBJ2-3 TRBV2 CASSEPGLAGSTDTQYF TGTGCCAGCAGTGAACCGGGACTAGCGGGGTCCACAGATACGCAGTATTTT
NA TRBD1 TRBJ2-1 TRBV18 CASSLQDRENEQFF TGTGCCAGCTCACTTCAGGACAGGGAAAATGAGCAGTTCTTC
few NA TRBJ1-3 TRBV7-2 CASSFYGPGFTSGNTIYF TGTGCCAGCAGCTTTTACGGTCCAGGCTTCACCTCTGGAAACACCATATATTTT
NA TRBD2 TRBJ2-7 TRBV6-5 CASSPGLAKTYEQYF TGTGCCAGCAGCCCGGGACTAGCGAAAACCTACGAGCAGTACTTC
NA NA TRBJ2-3 TRBV7-2 CASSSPQVPSTDTQYF TGTGCCAGCAGCTCCCCACAGGTACCTAGCACAGATACGCAGTATTTT
NA NA TRBJ2-5 TRBV27 CASSSPTSGAHQYF TGTGCCAGCAGCAGCCCGACTAGTGGGGCCCACCAGTACTTC
NA TRBD2 TRBJ2-1 TRBV5-4 CASSLDGGGVRNEQFF TGTGCCAGCAGCTTGGATGGCGGGGGGGTGAGGAATGAGCAGTTCTTC
NA TRBD2 TRBJ2-4 TRBV4-2 CASSQTEGTSGGFKNIQYF TGTGCCAGCAGCCAGACCGAAGGGACTAGCGGGGGGTTCAAAAACATTCAGTACTTC
NA NA TRBJ1-6 TRBV2 CASRGPGIGNSPLHF TGTGCCAGCAGGGGCCCAGGGATCGGTAATTCACCCCTCCACTTT
NA NA TRBJ1-3 TRBV2 CASSRVLTGNTIYF TGTGCCAGCAGCAGGGTCCTTACTGGAAACACCATATATTTT
NA NA TRBJ1-2 TRBV30 CAWSDGFKGGYTF TGTGCCTGGAGTGACGGCTTTAAGGGGGGCTACACCTTC
once NA TRBJ2-4 TRBV29-1 CSVQTHGGSKNIQYF TGCAGCGTCCAGACCCACGGGGGATCCAAAAACATTCAGTACTTC
NA NA TRBJ1-4 TRBV7-9 CASSLDGQGKGSREKLFF TGTGCCAGCAGCTTAGATGGGCAGGGGAAGGGGAGCCGGGAAAAACTGTTTTTT
NA NA TRBJ2-1 TRBV27 CASATLQATYNEQFF TGTGCCAGCGCCACTTTACAGGCTACCTACAATGAGCAGTTCTTC
NA TRBD2 TRBJ2-3 TRBV29-1 CGASGGSSTDTQYF TGCGGGGCTAGCGGGGGTTCTAGCACAGATACGCAGTATTTT
NA TRBD1 TRBJ1-5 TRBV30 CAWSVPGGGNQPQHF TGTGCCTGGAGTGTACCAGGGGGCGGCAATCAGCCCCAGCATTTT
once TRBD1 TRBJ1-5 TRBV19 CASSTTIGTGGASNQPQHF TGTGCCAGTAGTACCACAATCGGGACAGGGGGCGCGAGCAATCAGCCCCAGCATTTT
NA NA TRBJ1-1 TRBV7-8 CASSWGRGSRGAGTEAFF TGTGCCAGCAGCTGGGGCCGGGGGAGCCGGGGTGCGGGCACTGAAGCTTTCTTT
NA NA TRBJ1-2 TRBV2 CASSPGGGRGYTF TGTGCCAGCAGCCCTGGGGGGGGTCGAGGCTACACCTTC
NA NA TRBJ1-2 TRBV6-1 CASSEGVLGSYGYTF TGTGCCAGCAGTGAAGGAGTTTTAGGGAGCTATGGCTACACCTTC
NA NA TRBJ1-4 TRBV2 CASTGVNNEKLFF TGTGCCAGCACGGGGGTTAATAATGAAAAACTGTTTTTT
NA TRBD1 TRBJ2-3 TRBV7-2 CASSARQGITDTQYF TGTGCCAGCAGCGCCCGACAGGGAATCACAGATACGCAGTATTTT
NA TRBD1 TRBJ1-1 TRBV5-1 CASSWREQGTTEAFF TGCGCCAGCAGCTGGAGGGAACAGGGGACCACTGAAGCTTTCTTT
many NA TRBJ1-2 TRBV7-2 CASSLRGGARGYTF TGTGCCAGCAGCTTAAGAGGGGGGGCGCGTGGCTACACCTTC
NA TRBD2 TRBJ2-1 TRBV5-5 CASSVAGGATGEQFF TGTGCCAGCAGCGTAGCGGGGGGGGCAACTGGGGAGCAGTTCTTC
NA TRBD1 TRBJ1-5 TRBV19 CASSRTGPSFTSNQPQHF TGTGCCAGTAGTAGGACAGGGCCCTCTTTTACCAGCAATCAGCCCCAGCATTTT
NA NA TRBJ2-5 TRBV9 CASSVVERETQYF TGTGCCAGCAGCGTAGTTGAGAGAGAGACCCAGTACTTC
few NA TRBJ2-7 TRBV30 CAWSGGVQGRYEQYF TGTGCCTGGAGTGGGGGTGTCCAGGGTCGGTACGAGCAGTACTTC
NA NA TRBJ1-3 TRBV29-1 CSVEPRGIGNTIYF TGCAGCGTTGAACCTCGGGGGATTGGAAACACCATATATTTT
NA TRBD1 TRBJ2-2 TRBV6-1 CASILTGGTGELFF TGTGCCAGCATCCTGACAGGGGGCACCGGGGAGCTGTTTTTT
NA NA TRBJ2-7 TRBV14 CASSPTGVGSGEQYF TGTGCCAGCAGCCCAACGGGGGTCGGTTCGGGCGAGCAGTACTTC